This is a list of T cell receptor beta chains from one sample in a study of cytomegalovirus exposure and HLA in healthy donors. Measured with immunoSEQ multiplex PCR; TCRdb has only the in-frame clones, and not every one. The sample contains 65,000 to 70,000 clones, around 79% of which appear only once. Sequenced input: PBMCs. These receptors were obtained from a young woman in good health and CMV-seropositive. The CDR3 runs from the conserved cysteine through the conserved F or W. A D gene is named only where the DNA matches it firmly. Not all rows give a size; the values are once, few, many and, for expanded clones, a class.

TRBV7-9	TRBD1	TRBJ1-5	few	TGTGCCAGCAGCGCCGGGACAGGTGGCAATCAGCCCCAGCATTTT	CASSAGTGGNQPQHF
TRBV9	.	TRBJ2-3	.	TGTGCCAGCAGCGTCCAGGGGACATTCACAGATACGCAGTATTTT	CASSVQGTFTDTQYF
TRBV11-2	.	TRBJ1-6	.	TGTGCCAGCAGCCTACGCGGGGAGCTTACACCCCTCCACTTT	CASSLRGELTPLHF
TRBV11-3	.	TRBJ2-1	.	TGTGCCAGCAGCTTAGCGAGGAGGGCAGGGCGTGAGCAGTTCTTC	CASSLARRAGREQFF
TRBV6-4	TRBD1	TRBJ2-2	.	TGTGCCAGCAGTGAAGGGGGCTCCGGGGAGCTGTTTTTT	CASSEGGSGELFF
TRBV7-9	.	TRBJ2-7	.	TGTGCCAGCAGCCCCGGACTGTTC	CASSPGLF
TRBV5-1	TRBD1	TRBJ2-1	.	TGCGCCAGCAGCCAGACAGGGTTTGCTAACAATGAGCAGTTCTTC	CASSQTGFANNEQFF
TRBV15	TRBD1	TRBJ2-1	once	TGTGCCACCAGCTCAGGGGGATCCTACAATGAGCAGTTCTTC	CATSSGGSYNEQFF
TRBV7-9	.	TRBJ2-3	.	TGTGCCAGCAGCCCAAGGGGCCCAGATACGCAGTATTTT	CASSPRGPDTQYF
TRBV27	TRBD1	TRBJ1-1	.	TGTGCCAGCAGTTTAGGACAGGGACGGGAAGCTTTCTTT	CASSLGQGREAFF
TRBV2	.	TRBJ2-2	.	TGTGCCAGCACTGGGCAAGGGAGGTCCGGGGAGCTGTTTTTT	CASTGQGRSGELFF
TRBV29-1	TRBD1	TRBJ1-2	few	TGCAGCGTTGCAGGGCCACAGGGGGAGTGGGACTATGGCTACACCTTC	CSVAGPQGEWDYGYTF
TRBV9	.	TRBJ1-1	.	TGTGCCAGCAGCTTGGGGAGGAACACTGAAGCTTTCTTT	CASSLGRNTEAFF
TRBV4-1	TRBD2	TRBJ2-1	.	TGCGCCAGCAGCCAGGGACTAGCGATCTACAATGAGCAGTTCTTC	CASSQGLAIYNEQFF
TRBV27	TRBD2	TRBJ2-7	.	TGTGCCAGCAGTTCACTAGCGGGTTCCTACGAGCAGTACTTC	CASSSLAGSYEQYF
TRBV9	TRBD1	TRBJ2-6	.	TGTGCCAGCAGCGTAGGGACAGGGGGGGCCAACGTCCTGACTTTC	CASSVGTGGANVLTF
TRBV7-9	.	TRBJ1-1	.	TGTGCCAGCAGCTTAGGTAGGGAGGAGAACACTGAAGCTTTCTTT	CASSLGREENTEAFF
TRBV5-1	TRBD2	TRBJ2-5	few	TGCGCCAGCAGCCTGGGGGTACAGCGGGGAGAGACCCAGTACTTC	CASSLGVQRGETQYF
TRBV6-5	.	TRBJ2-7	.	TGTGCCAGCAGACAATTTCGGGACAAAGCCTACGAGCAGTACTTC	CASRQFRDKAYEQYF
TRBV4-1	TRBD1	TRBJ1-5	.	TGCGCCAGCAGCCCAAGGGACAGGGGGCTAGGCCAGCCCCAGCATTTT	CASSPRDRGLGQPQHF
TRBV7-9	.	TRBJ1-1	.	TGTGCCAGCAGCCGCCCGGGGGGGGCGGCCACTGAAGCTTTCTTT	CASSRPGGAATEAFF
TRBV5-6	TRBD1	TRBJ1-2	many	TGTGCCAGCAGCACCAGGGGGATCGGGGGCTACACCTTC	CASSTRGIGGYTF
TRBV4-1	.	TRBJ1-2	few	TGCGCCAGCAGCCAAGTATCCGGAGATGGCTACACCTTC	CASSQVSGDGYTF
TRBV4-3	TRBD1	TRBJ2-3	.	TGCGCCAGCAGCCCGCGGACAGGGGGCGATACGCAGTATTTT	CASSPRTGGDTQYF
TRBV18	TRBD1	TRBJ1-4	.	TGTGCCAGCTCACCCCAGACAGGGCAAGGAGAAAAACTGTTTTTT	CASSPQTGQGEKLFF
TRBV6-8	.	TRBJ1-5	.	TGTGCCAGCAGTTACTGGGGAGGGAACGGGGACAATCAGCCCCAGCATTTT	CASSYWGGNGDNQPQHF
TRBV25-1	.	TRBJ1-6	few	TGTGCCAGCAGGACAAATATGGCTGGACCCCTCCACTTT	CASRTNMAGPLHF
TRBV14	.	TRBJ2-5	.	TGTGCCAGCAGCCAAGCCGGGGAGACCCAGTACTTC	CASSQAGETQYF
TRBV19	.	TRBJ1-5	.	TGTGCCAGTCAACCTGGCTTGGCTCAGCCCCAGCATTTT	CASQPGLAQPQHF
TRBV7-2	.	TRBJ2-7	.	TGTGCCAGCAGCCAAAATTCCTACGAGCAGTACTTC	CASSQNSYEQYF
TRBV30	TRBD1	TRBJ1-5	.	TGTGCCTGGAGGGGACAGGGAACCCCCAATCAGCCCCAGCATTTT	CAWRGQGTPNQPQHF
TRBV10-2	.	TRBJ2-1	.	TGCGCCAGCAGTGGTAGGGAGACTGCCTACAATGAGCAGTTCTTC	CASSGRETAYNEQFF
TRBV25-1	TRBD2	TRBJ2-7	.	TGTGCCAGCAGTGAATCGGCAGCGGGAGGTTCCTACGAGCAGTACTTC	CASSESAAGGSYEQYF
TRBV7-3	.	TRBJ2-3	.	TGTGCCAGCAGCTTAGACGGGAGCCGGGCAGATACGCAGTATTTT	CASSLDGSRADTQYF
TRBV9	.	TRBJ2-5	once	TGTGCCAGCAGCGTAGGGGAGCCCGGGGAGACCCAGTACTTC	CASSVGEPGETQYF
TRBV7-2	.	TRBJ1-5	.	TGTGCCAGCAGCCTTTTGGAGAATCAGCCCCAGCATTTT	CASSLLENQPQHF
TRBV6-1	.	TRBJ2-7	.	TGTGCCAGCAGTGACGGGTGGAGGGAGCAGTACTTC	CASSDGWREQYF
TRBV28	TRBD2	TRBJ2-7	.	TGTGCCAGCACCCGTCCGGGACTAGCGGGATTCCCCTACGAGCAGTACTTC	CASTRPGLAGFPYEQYF
TRBV7-2	.	TRBJ2-7	.	TGTGCCAGCAGCTTAAGCGGGTCGATCTCCTACGAGCAGTACTTC	CASSLSGSISYEQYF
TRBV7-2	.	TRBJ2-1	few	TGTGCCAGCAGCTTAGTCGGGAGCATTTCTAATGAGCAGTTCTTC	CASSLVGSISNEQFF
TRBV29-1	.	TRBJ2-7	.	TGCAGCGTTGCACTGCAGGGGTGGGAGCAGTACTTC	CSVALQGWEQYF
TRBV25-1	TRBD2	TRBJ2-5	.	TGTGCCAGCAGTGAATGGGCTAGCGGGAGCCAAGAGACCCAGTACTTC	CASSEWASGSQETQYF
TRBV27	TRBD2	TRBJ2-7	few	TGTGCCAGCAGCAGTTCAGGGCGAGCGGGAATCTTC	CASSSSGRAGIF
TRBV28	TRBD1	TRBJ1-1	.	TGTGCCAGCAGGGGACAGGGGCAGGTTGGGGAAGCTTTCTTT	CASRGQGQVGEAFF
TRBV30	.	TRBJ1-1	.	TGTGCCTGGAGTGTGCAGACTGAAGCTTTCTTT	CAWSVQTEAFF
TRBV27	.	TRBJ1-1	.	TGTGCCAGCCGTCGACAGTTGAACACTGAAGCTTTCTTT	CASRRQLNTEAFF
TRBV5-1	TRBD2	TRBJ2-7	.	TGCGCCAGCAGCTTACCTAGCGGGAGCCACGAGCAGTACTTC	CASSLPSGSHEQYF